A selection of T cell receptor beta chains follows, all from one sample in a study of early T cells in non-severe SARS-CoV-2 infection. One entry per CDR3 protein, called by TCRdb with MiXCR from the 5' RACE reads. The repertoire holds tens of thousands of distinct CDR3 sequences, with 9% to 15% as singletons. Sequences were obtained from whole blood. The receptors derive from an adult who was a healthcare worker with PCR-confirmed SARS-CoV-2 infection or an uninfected control (not recorded which). Both conserved end residues are part of each CDR3. A D gene is named only where the DNA matches it firmly. A clone size is listed for some rows: how often the clone was seen (once, few, many), or a class if it is expanded.

cdr3_nt	cdr3_aa	v_call	j_call	clone_size	d_call
TGCAGCTGCAGACATCGGACAAGGGAGGGAAACATTCAGTACTTC	CSCRHRTREGNIQYF	TRBV29-1	TRBJ2-4	NA	TRBD2
TGCAGTGCCACAGGGACAGGAACTCAAGAGACCCAGTACTTC	CSATGTGTQETQYF	TRBV20-1	TRBJ2-5	few	TRBD1
TGTGCCAGCAGCTGGACAGGCCAAGCTTTCTTT	CASSWTGQAFF	TRBV6-2/TRBV6-3	TRBJ1-1	few	TRBD1
TGCAGCGTTGGAGCTAGCGGGAGGAGCACAGATACGCAGTATTTT	CSVGASGRSTDTQYF	TRBV29-1	TRBJ2-3	few	TRBD2
TGTGCCAGCAGCCAGGGACTACCTACCCCTTACAATGAGCAGTTCTTC	CASSQGLPTPYNEQFF	TRBV3-1	TRBJ2-1	few	TRBD2
TGTGCCAGCAGCCCCCTGGACACTTTAGCCAAAAACATTCAGTACTTC	CASSPLDTLAKNIQYF	TRBV7-6	TRBJ2-4	many	NA
TGTGCCAGCAGCTTAGGCGGGGGCGATAAAGAGACCCAGTACTTC	CASSLGGGDKETQYF	TRBV7-6	TRBJ2-5	many	NA
TGTGCCACCAGCAGAACCCCAGGGAAAGGGGCTAACTATGGCTACACCTTC	CATSRTPGKGANYGYTF	TRBV15	TRBJ1-2	NA	NA
TGCGCCAGCAGCCCCTCAGGGGTTGATCAGCCCCAGCATTTT	CASSPSGVDQPQHF	TRBV10-2	TRBJ1-5	NA	NA
TGTGCCAGCATCCTGGGGGGGAGCACAGATACGCAGTATTTT	CASILGGSTDTQYF	TRBV6-6	TRBJ2-3	many	TRBD2
TGTGCTAGTGGTAACCTCCGGGATCAGCCCCAGCATTTT	CASGNLRDQPQHF	TRBV12-5	TRBJ1-5	NA	NA
TGCAGCACGTGGGCAGGACCGATCACAGATACGCAGTATTTT	CSTWAGPITDTQYF	TRBV29-1	TRBJ2-3	few	NA
TGCAGCGTTGCTGGGGACCGGAATCAGCCCCAGCATTTT	CSVAGDRNQPQHF	TRBV29-1	TRBJ1-5	NA	NA
TGTGCCAGCAGCTTAGGTACAGGGAGGGAGACCCAGTACTTC	CASSLGTGRETQYF	TRBV7-9	TRBJ2-5	many	NA
TGCGCCAGCAGCAAGGCCGGGACAGGGGGCACAGATACGCAGTATTTT	CASSKAGTGGTDTQYF	TRBV5-1	TRBJ2-3	NA	TRBD1
TGTGCCAGCAGTTTAGGGTTGCCAGATACGCAGTATTTT	CASSLGLPDTQYF	TRBV28	TRBJ2-3	NA	NA
TGCGCCAGCAGCTTGACCAGGGGATACAATTCACCCCTCCACTTT	CASSLTRGYNSPLHF	TRBV5-1	TRBJ1-6	NA	NA
TGTGCCAGCAGTTTAGGTCCAGGCAATGAGCAGTTCTTC	CASSLGPGNEQFF	TRBV12-3/TRBV12-4	TRBJ2-1	few	NA
TGTGCCAGCGGATGGATGGATAATTCACCCCTCCACTTT	CASGWMDNSPLHF	TRBV6-5	TRBJ1-6	NA	NA
TGTGCCTGGAGTGTCAACACCGGGGAGCTGTTTTTT	CAWSVNTGELFF	TRBV30	TRBJ2-2	many	NA
TGCAGTGCAGGGACTAGCGGGGGGGTCGATGAGCAGTTCTTC	CSAGTSGGVDEQFF	TRBV20-1	TRBJ2-1	NA	TRBD2
TGCAGTGCTAGACAGACTGGCGGAGTTGAAAAACTGTTTTTT	CSARQTGGVEKLFF	TRBV20-1	TRBJ1-4	NA	NA
TGTGCCAGCAGCCCTCAGGGGGGGTACGAGCAGTACTTC	CASSPQGGYEQYF	TRBV7-9	TRBJ2-7	many	NA
TGTGCCAGCAGTGAAGCGCAGTGGGGTCTTGGGACTAGCGGGTTCGCACTATGGGGGACCCAGTACTTC	CASSEAQWGLGTSGFALWGTQYF	TRBV6-1	TRBJ2-5	many	TRBD2
TGTGCCAGCAGTTACTCACGGACAGGCCTCGCTTACACCTTC	CASSYSRTGLAYTF	TRBV6-2/TRBV6-3	TRBJ1-2	many	TRBD1
TGTGCCAGCAGTTACCCTAGCGGGGTCATTTACAATGAGCAGTTCTTC	CASSYPSGVIYNEQFF	TRBV6-2/TRBV6-3	TRBJ2-1	NA	TRBD2
TGTGCCAGCAGCTACTTGGACGTAAACATTCAGTACTTC	CASSYLDVNIQYF	TRBV6-2/TRBV6-3	TRBJ2-4	NA	NA
TGTGCCAGCAGTTTAAGGGAGGGGACTGAAGCTTTCTTT	CASSLREGTEAFF	TRBV12-3/TRBV12-4	TRBJ1-1	few	NA
TGTGCCAGCAGCTCTCGGACAGGGTGGAACTATGGCTACACCTTC	CASSSRTGWNYGYTF	TRBV3-1	TRBJ1-2	NA	TRBD1
TGCAGTGCTAGAGATGCAGGGGCGCTCAATGAGCAGTTCTTC	CSARDAGALNEQFF	TRBV20-1	TRBJ2-1	few	NA
TGTGCCAGCAGCTTAGTGGGGACTAGCAATCAGCCCCAGCATTTT	CASSLVGTSNQPQHF	TRBV7-2	TRBJ1-5	NA	NA